The 28 T cell receptor beta chains below all came from one sample that was sequenced in a study. TCRdb passed the 5' RACE reads through MiXCR, listing each CDR3 protein once. The table records roughly 55,000 distinct CDR3 sequences, about 25% of them present only once. Input material: tumor-infiltrating naive CD4+ T cells sorted from the breast tumor. Indicated subset: naive CD4+ T cells, CD4+CD45RA+CD25-. The origin of the receptors is a female donor with breast cancer.

The CDR3 nucleotides are TGCAGTGCTAGACTCGGCGAGGCTGGCGGCGGGGAGCTGTTTTTT. This sequence encodes CSARLGEAGGGELFF. The chain links TRBV20-1 to TRBJ2-2; no clear D. This CDR3 region has 15 residues. Germline lookup yields CDR1 DFQATT and CDR2 SNEGSKA (reference sequence). V dropped 2 bases and J dropped 7 bases, with 17 bases sitting between them.

The V gene is TRBV7-2, the J gene TRBJ1-3; D not resolved. The CDR3 is 15 residues long. Per the germline V gene, CDR1 is SGHTA and CDR2 is FQGNSA. V lost 1 base and J 0 bases, leaving 7 bases between the germline ends. CDR3 nucleotide sequence: TGTGCCAGCAGCTTAGAGGGCAGCTCTGGAAACACCATATATTTT. Translating gives CASSLEGSSGNTIYF.

This chain joins TRBV29-1 and TRBJ1-1; maybe TRBD1 (5 bases). From germline, CDR1 is SQVTM and CDR2 ANQGSEA. This CDR3 is built from 11 residues. V lost 2 bases, J lost 13 bases, and 14 bases lay in between. The CDR3 loop is CSVEKGFSVFF. CDR3 sequence (DNA): TGCAGCGTTGAAAAGGGGTTTAGTGTTTTCTTT.

This clonotype showed up many times. The genes are TRBV7-8 and TRBJ2-2, with D hard to call. The CDR3 has 20 amino acids. The germline V gene encodes CDR1 SGHVS and CDR2 FQNEAQ. Trimming pared 5 bases from V and 4 bases from J, leaving 29 bases between. The CDR3 loop reads CASSRDFWSATQEITGELFF. Written as DNA, the CDR3 is TGTGCCAGCAGCCGCGACTTTTGGTCCGCCACCCAAGAGATCACCGGGGAGCTGTTTTTT.

This clonotype was picked up a small number of times. This chain connects TRBV28 to TRBJ1-2; no definite D call. Between the trimmed V and J ends, which lost 5 bases and 3 bases, there was a span of 4 bases. The germline V gene has CDR1 MDHEN and CDR2 SYDVKM. This CDR3 is 11 amino acids long. CDR3: CASSIHYGYTF. CDR3 bases: TGTGCCAGCAGTATCCACTATGGCTACACCTTC.

This clonotype has at least ten counts. This sequence joins TRBV7-2 and TRBJ2-3; 10 bases map to TRBD2. The V and J ends lost 3 bases and 6 bases, in that order; junction bases with no gene match: 9. The CDR3 runs 16 residues. Germline V gene sequence: CDR1 SGHTA, CDR2 FQGNSA. The CDR3 sequence is CASSFHSSGRADTQYF. The CDR3 nucleotides are TGTGCCAGCAGCTTTCACTCTAGCGGGAGAGCTGATACGCAGTATTTT. Full variable domain (outside the CDR3, taken from reference TRBV7-2 and TRBJ2-3): GAGVSQSPSNKVTEKGKDVELRCDPISGHTALYWYRQSLGQGLEFLIYFQGNSAPDKSGLPSDRFSAERTGGSVSTLTIQRTQQEDSAVYLCASSFHSSGRADTQYFGPGTRLTVL.

The chain joins TRBV5-6 to TRBJ2-3, with 12 positions matching TRBD2. This CDR3 has 14 residues. The trim removed 3 bases at V and 8 bases at J, leaving 4 bases unmatched. Germline V gene sequence: CDR1 SGHDT, CDR2 YYEEEE. The CDR3 nucleotides are TGTGCCAGCAGCTCCGGACTAGCGGGGTTTACGCAGTATTTT. It translates to CASSSGLAGFTQYF. The complete variable domain, with remaining parts taken from reference TRBV5-6 and TRBJ2-3, reads DAGVTQSPTHLIKTRGQQVTLRCSPKSGHDTVSWYQQALGQGPQFIFQYYEEEERQRGNFPDRFSGHQFPNYSSELNVNALLLGDSALYLCASSSGLAGFTQYFGPGTRLTVL.

Within the sample, this clonotype is medium-sized. CDR3 DNA sequence: TGTGCCAGCAACCAGGGCCACTCTGGGGCCAACGTCCTGACTTTC. Translation: CASNQGHSGANVLTF. The chain uses TRBV6-2 or TRBV6-3 and TRBJ2-6; D is possibly TRBD1 (5 bases). Per the germline V gene, CDR1 is MNHEY and CDR2 is SVGEGT. The V gene lost 7 bases and the J gene lost 0 bases, with 10 bases spanning the gap. The CDR3 is 15 residues long.

This clonotype was seen only a few times. This sequence joins TRBV10-2 and TRBJ2-3, with 7 bases matching TRBD2. This CDR3 has 15 residues. J was trimmed by 4 bases and V by 2 bases; bases with no gene match: 6. Per the germline V gene, CDR1 is WSHSY and CDR2 is SAAADI. The CDR3 sequence is CASSEGGRAADTQYF. In nucleotides, the CDR3 is TGCGCCAGCAGTGAGGGGGGGAGGGCCGCAGATACGCAGTATTTT.

As to this clonotype: This clone may be a read error of a much larger clone one base away. The DNA is left out, because the CDR3 cannot be placed on it with certainty; the CDR3 is given as TCRdb lists it. This chain uses TRBV6-5 with TRBJ2-3; the table's D call, TRBD1, has no DNA check behind it. CDR1 and CDR2 from the germline V gene are MNHEY and SVGAGI. Termini included, the CDR3 measures 17 amino acids. CDR3 region: CASSSAGWGGGTDTRYF.

This clonotype was detected only a few times. This sequence joins TRBV30 and TRBJ2-1; D not certain. Germline lookup yields CDR1 GTSNPN and CDR2 SVGIG (reference sequence). Trimming took off 3 bases at V and 6 bases at J, with 15 bases between the two ends. This CDR3 spans 14 amino acids. The CDR3 protein is CAWSLERVGNEQFF. The CDR3 region has the DNA TGTGCCTGGAGCTTGGAGAGAGTTGGCAATGAGCAGTTCTTC. Complete variable domain (other parts from reference TRBV30 and TRBJ2-1): SQTIHQWPATLVQPVGSPLSLECTVEGTSNPNLYWYRQAAGRGLQLLFYSVGIGQISSEVPQNLSASRPQDRQFILSSKKLLLSDSGFYLCAWSLERVGNEQFFGPGTRLTVL.

The J gene is TRBJ1-6, the V gene TRBV27, with a weak D call TRBD1 (6 bases). The CDR3 covers 14 residues. Trimming took off 5 bases at V and 10 bases at J, with 15 bases between the two ends. Germline values: CDR1 MNHEY, CDR2 SMNVEV (reference sequence). DNA of the CDR3: TGTGCCAGCAGTCTGCGCAGGGGCGACTCACCCCTCCACTTT. This gives the protein CASSLRRGDSPLHF.

The chain joins TRBV12-3 or TRBV12-4 to TRBJ2-2; D ambiguous. The CDR3 loop spans 15 amino acids. Trimming pared 6 bases from V and 0 bases from J, leaving 11 bases between. CDR3 DNA sequence: TGTGCCAGCAGCTCCGCTCTAGCGAACACCGGGGAGCTGTTTTTT. This codes for CASSSALANTGELFF.

Only a few counts were recorded for this clonotype. The rearrangement uses TRBV5-4 and TRBJ2-1; TRBD2 agrees at 8 bases. Germline values: CDR1 SGHNT, CDR2 YYREEE (reference sequence). The CDR3 has 13 residues. After removal of 7 bases from V and 4 bases from J, the junction contained 4 bases not matched to a gene. CDR3 loop: CASQREPYNEQFF. For the CDR3, the DNA is TGTGCCAGCCAGCGGGAGCCTTACAATGAGCAGTTCTTC.

This clonotype was seen a handful of times. This chain links TRBV4-1 with TRBJ1-3, with D unclear. The CDR3 sequence is 16 residues long. Trimming cost V 1 base and J 3 bases, with 13 bases left between them. Germline CDR1 is MGHRA and CDR2 is YSYEKL. The CDR3 bases are TGCGCCAGCAGCCAAGGGCGTCGAAGGAGTGGAAACACCATATATTTT. It yields the protein CASSQGRRRSGNTIYF.

CDR3 bases: TGTGCCAGCACCAGACTAGAAGGCAGGGAGGGTGAGCAGTTCTTC. It encodes CASTRLEGREGEQFF. V usage is TRBV12-3 or TRBV12-4 and J usage is TRBJ2-1; 7 bases align to TRBD2. The CDR3 is 15 amino acids. After removal of 7 bases from V and 9 bases from J, the junction contained 15 bases not matched to a gene.

This clonotype occurred many times. The rearrangement uses TRBV27 and TRBJ1-5; D ambiguous. The length of the CDR3 is 13 residues. Looked up from germline, CDR1 is MNHEY and CDR2 is SMNVEV (reference sequence). Trimming removed 6 bases at V and 3 bases at J, with 9 bases between. DNA for the CDR3: TGTGCCAGCAGGTACAGTTCCAATCAGCCCCAGCATTTT. Protein: CASRYSSNQPQHF.

This clonotype came up many times. The J gene is TRBJ2-6, the V gene TRBV5-1; either TRBD1 or TRBD2 may supply D (5 bases each). V lost 3 bases and J lost 0, with 13 bases in between. The CDR3 length is 17 residues. CDR1 and CDR2 from the germline V gene are SGHRS and YFSETQ. CDR3 in amino acids: CASSSNAGSSGANVLTF. The DNA for the CDR3 is TGCGCCAGCAGCTCGAATGCAGGGAGCTCTGGGGCCAACGTCCTGACTTTC. Together with reference TRBV5-1 and TRBJ2-6, the CDR3 gives the full variable domain: KAGVTQTPRYLIKTRGQQVTLSCSPISGHRSVSWYQQTPGQGLQFLFEYFSETQRNKGNFPGRFSGRQFSNSRSEMNVSTLELGDSALYLCASSSNAGSSGANVLTFGAGSRLTVL.

The chain carries TRBV7-8 and TRBJ2-5, with 7 bases lining up with TRBD2. V gave up 4 bases and J gave up 7 bases; unmatched junction bases: 6. Germline CDR1 reads SGHVS; CDR2 reads FQNEAQ. The CDR3 extends over 13 amino acids. The CDR3 DNA reads TGTGCCAGCAGCTCCTATACGGGAGGGACCCAGTACTTC. Its protein product is CASSSYTGGTQYF.

This clonotype was counted between two and nine times. The CDR3, as DNA: TGCGCCAGCACCATCCCGGGACTAGCGGGAAAGAATGAGCAGTTCTTC. It translates to CASTIPGLAGKNEQFF. The chain is built from TRBV5-1 and TRBJ2-1, with 13 bases that match TRBD2. V gave up 6 bases and J gave up 7 bases; unmatched junction bases: 10. The V gene's germline CDR1 is SGHRS and CDR2 YFSETQ. This CDR3 has 16 residues.

This clonotype was counted ten times or more. J is TRBJ1-2 and V is TRBV6-2 or TRBV6-3; D uncertain. Germline CDR1 is MNHEY and CDR2 is SVGEGT. Trimming removed 6 bases at V and 8 bases at J, with 19 bases between. This CDR3 has 14 amino acids. The CDR3 region is CASRGVVQDQGYTF. CDR3 DNA sequence: TGTGCCAGCAGGGGCGTCGTGCAGGACCAAGGCTACACCTTC.

This chain connects TRBV20-1 to TRBJ1-2; D might be TRBD1 (5 bases). The CDR3 is 12 amino acids. Germline V gives CDR1 DFQATT, CDR2 SNEGSKA (reference sequence). The CDR3 sequence is CTLPGRNYGYTF. In DNA, the CDR3 is TGCACCCTCCCGGGACGCAACTATGGCTACACCTTC.

J is TRBJ2-3 and V is TRBV6-5; D unclear. V was cut by 5 bases and J by 2 bases, with 14 bases left in between. In germline, CDR1 is MNHEY, CDR2 SVGAGI. The CDR3 covers 15 residues. CDR3 sequence (DNA): TGTGCCAGCAGTCCCCTAGACCCCCCCACAGATACGCAGTATTTT. Encoded protein: CASSPLDPPTDTQYF.

This clonotype was picked up a small number of times. The chain is built from TRBV4-3 and TRBJ2-2, with D unresolved. Trimming stripped 3 bases from V and 0 bases from J, with 5 bases between. The length of the CDR3 is 14 residues. Germline V CDR1 and CDR2: LGHNA, YSLEER. As DNA, the CDR3 is TGCGCCAGCAGCCAGTCCACGAACACCGGGGAGCTGTTTTTT. It yields the protein CASSQSTNTGELFF.

Of note for this clonotype: One base away lies a much larger clone, so this may be a sequencing read error. The chain joins TRBV5-1 to TRBJ2-2, with D perhaps TRBD1 (6 bases). V shed 4 bases and J shed 1 base, with 11 bases lying between them. Germline V gene sequence: CDR1 SGHRS, CDR2 YFSETQ. The CDR3 length is 15 residues. The CDR3 DNA follows: TGCGCCAGCAGCAGGGGGACCGGGAACACCGGGGAGCTGTTTTTT. Encoded protein: CASSRGTGNTGELFF.

This clonotype was detected only a few times. The V gene is TRBV20-1, the J gene TRBJ1-2, with D possibly matching TRBD1 (6 bases). This CDR3 is 14 amino acids long. The V end lost 7 bases, the J end lost 0 bases, and 15 bases lay between the germline ends. Germline V lookup: CDR1 DFQATT, CDR2 SNEGSKA (reference sequence). The DNA for the CDR3 is TGCAGTGACACAGGGAAAAGGGCTAACTATGGCTACACCTTC. This translates into CSDTGKRANYGYTF.

V is TRBV6-6 and J is TRBJ2-1; D call uncertain. The CDR3 is 16 amino acids. Germline V lookup: CDR1 MNHNY, CDR2 SVGAGI (reference sequence). V lost 7 bases and J 4 bases, leaving 20 bases between the germline ends. Here the CDR3 reads CASTKLFRASYNEQFF. CDR3 bases: TGTGCCAGCACTAAACTCTTTCGCGCAAGTTACAATGAGCAGTTCTTC.

This clonotype was seen repeatedly, ten times or more. V usage is TRBV3-1 and J usage is TRBJ1-2, with TRBD1 matching over 9 bases. This CDR3 is built from 16 residues. Germline V gene sequence: CDR1 LGHDT, CDR2 YNNKEL (reference sequence). The ends lost 0 bases at V and 4 bases at J; junction bases unmatched: 6. The CDR3 DNA sequence: TGTGCCAGCAGCCAAGATCGAGGACAGGGGACCTATGGCTACACCTTC. Translating gives CASSQDRGQGTYGYTF. Full variable domain (outside the CDR3, taken from reference TRBV3-1 and TRBJ1-2): DTAVSQTPKYLVTQMGNDKSIKCEQNLGHDTMYWYKQDSKKFLKIMFSYNNKELIINETVPNRFSPKSPDKAHLNLHINSLELGDSAVYFCASSQDRGQGTYGYTFGSGTRLTVV.